This record looks at one T cell receptor beta chain sequence and its context. This specimen belongs to a study of blood T cell repertoires in COVID-19. Study as a whole: From the United States, Italy and Spain came samples of acute and convalescent COVID-19. T cells, B-cell-depleted T cells, or PBMCs supplied cDNA or gDNA.

Using immunoSEQ multiplex PCR, the repertoire was profiled, and TCRdb retains in-frame clones only, with some absent. The sample yields under 400,000 clones, 90% seen once. The CDR3 loop spans 14 amino acids. In germline, CDR1 is MNHEY, CDR2 SVGAGI. V lost 0 bases to trimming and J lost 4 bases, with 9 bases between them. The sequence came from a man aged 18 to 29 with active or convalescent COVID-19. The chain carries TRBV6-5 and TRBJ2-5; tentative D call: TRBD2 (6 bases). Input material: peripheral blood. The CDR3 DNA sequence: TGTGCCAGCAGTTACTCGATGGGGGGAGAGACCCAGTACTTC. Protein: CASSYSMGGETQYF.